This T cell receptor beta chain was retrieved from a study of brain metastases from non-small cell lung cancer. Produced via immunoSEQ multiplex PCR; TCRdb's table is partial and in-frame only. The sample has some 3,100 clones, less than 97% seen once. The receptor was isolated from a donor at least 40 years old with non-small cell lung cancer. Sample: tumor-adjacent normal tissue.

CDR3 protein: CANTRGQRVTDTQYF. Here the CDR3 DNA reads TGTGCCAACACTCGAGGACAGAGAGTCACAGATACGCAGTATTTT. The chain carries TRBV2 and TRBJ2-3; possibly TRBD1 for D (6 bases). Trimming cost V 10 bases and J 2 bases, with 19 bases left between them. Germline CDR1 and CDR2: SNHLY and FYNNEI. The CDR3 covers 15 residues.